One and the same sample provided the 6 T cell receptor beta chains below, sequenced in a study of T cells in Graves' hyperthyroidism and ophthalmopathy. Amplified TCR beta CDR3 regions came from RNA transcripts. The TCR CDR3 first-round RT-PCR relied on the HTBI primer set. MiXCR, applied by TCRdb to the multiplex PCR reads, yields one record per CDR3 protein. The profile shows about 330,000 distinct CDR3 sequences, approximately 14% of them singletons. Material for sequencing was blood. Receptors originate from a woman aged 40 to 50 with Graves' ophthalmopathy.

The V gene is TRBV11-2, the J gene TRBJ2-3; no clear D. Trimming removed 1 base at V and 0 bases at J, with 8 bases between. The CDR3 length is 15 residues. Per germline, CDR1 SGHAT and CDR2 FQNNGV. CDR3 DNA sequence: TGTGCCAGCAGCTTAGCGGAAGGAAGCACAGATACGCAGTATTTT. Encoded protein: CASSLAEGSTDTQYF.

In its sample, this clonotype was seen many times. The rearrangement links TRBV6-2 or TRBV6-3 to TRBJ2-1, with 13 bases aligning to TRBD2. The germline V gene encodes CDR1 MNHEY and CDR2 SVGEGT. The junction had 10 bases not matched to a gene; V was cut back by 3 bases and J by 8 bases. CDR3 length equals 17 residues. CDR3 DNA sequence: TGTGCCAGCAGTTATAGAGCCGGGACTAGCGGGGCCCATGAGCAGTTCTTC. Its protein product is CASSYRAGTSGAHEQFF.

This clonotype has ten or more counts. The V call is TRBV7-2, the J call TRBJ2-7; D is unresolved. V lost 1 base to trimming and J lost 5 bases, with 21 bases between them. The CDR3 totals 17 residues. CDR1 and CDR2 from the germline V gene are SGHTA and FQGNSA. CDR3 region: CASSLEISQSRSHEQYF. DNA of the CDR3: TGTGCCAGCAGCTTAGAGATTAGTCAATCGCGATCCCACGAGCAGTACTTC.

This clonotype has just a few counts. V gene TRBV15 combines with J gene TRBJ2-3, with D perhaps matching TRBD2 (6 bases). The CDR3 extends over 12 amino acids. Trimming took off 8 bases at V and 3 bases at J, with 9 bases between the two ends. From germline, CDR1 is LNHNV and CDR2 YYDKDF (reference sequence). The CDR3 sequence is CATCGNTDTQYF. CDR3 coding DNA: TGTGCCACCTGCGGGAATACAGATACGCAGTATTTT.

This clonotype turned up a few times. V is TRBV2 and J is TRBJ2-3, with 9 bases lining up with TRBD1. The germline V gene has CDR1 SNHLY and CDR2 FYNNEI. The CDR3 length is 14 residues. J gave up 3 bases and V 5 bases, and 3 bases lay outside the gene matches. CDR3 residues: CASSPQGATDTQYF. The CDR3 nucleotides are TGTGCCAGCAGTCCACAGGGGGCTACAGATACGCAGTATTTT.

The table lists this clonotype with many counts. The V call is TRBV20-1, the J call TRBJ1-1, with 8 bases identical to TRBD1. V lost 2 bases, J lost 5 bases, and 10 bases stayed unmatched. Germline values: CDR1 DFQATT, CDR2 SNEGSKA (reference sequence). The CDR3 sequence is 15 residues long. The CDR3 nucleotides read TGCAGTGCTAGAACCTTCGTAACAGGGGGGACTGAAGCTTTCTTT. Translating it yields CSARTFVTGGTEAFF.